This TCR beta chain was recorded in a study of T cells in Graves' hyperthyroidism and ophthalmopathy. Turning to the study itself: Peripheral blood collection took place at initial diagnosis, before any treatment.

As concerns this clonotype: Antigen specificity is unknown.

Whole-study results and caveats: Expanded thyroid clonotypes (above 0.001) were mostly also found in blood. Before onset, ophthalmopathy was predicted by the model a median around 6 months earlier. Through a model of 13 V-J features, ophthalmopathy was separated from stable hyperthyroidism.

Trimming removed 1 base at V and 1 base at J, with 10 bases between. This CDR3 region has 15 residues. The germline gives CDR1 SGHVS, CDR2 FQNEAQ. The source material, RNA transcripts, was used to amplify TCR beta CDR3 regions. First-round RT-PCR with HTBI primers amplified the TCR CDR3 region. TCRdb recomputed calls from the multiplex PCR reads with MiXCR, one row per CDR3 protein. The sample yields more than 550,000 distinct CDR3 sequences, around 19% seen once. The sequenced material came from blood. The TCR was taken from a woman between 50 and 59 years old with Graves' hyperthyroidism that later progressed to Graves' ophthalmopathy. The gene calls are TRBV7-8 and TRBJ1-1; D remains unclear. CDR3 residues: CASSLVDRENTEAFF. CDR3 sequence (DNA): TGTGCCAGCAGCTTAGTGGATCGGGAGAACACTGAAGCTTTCTTT.